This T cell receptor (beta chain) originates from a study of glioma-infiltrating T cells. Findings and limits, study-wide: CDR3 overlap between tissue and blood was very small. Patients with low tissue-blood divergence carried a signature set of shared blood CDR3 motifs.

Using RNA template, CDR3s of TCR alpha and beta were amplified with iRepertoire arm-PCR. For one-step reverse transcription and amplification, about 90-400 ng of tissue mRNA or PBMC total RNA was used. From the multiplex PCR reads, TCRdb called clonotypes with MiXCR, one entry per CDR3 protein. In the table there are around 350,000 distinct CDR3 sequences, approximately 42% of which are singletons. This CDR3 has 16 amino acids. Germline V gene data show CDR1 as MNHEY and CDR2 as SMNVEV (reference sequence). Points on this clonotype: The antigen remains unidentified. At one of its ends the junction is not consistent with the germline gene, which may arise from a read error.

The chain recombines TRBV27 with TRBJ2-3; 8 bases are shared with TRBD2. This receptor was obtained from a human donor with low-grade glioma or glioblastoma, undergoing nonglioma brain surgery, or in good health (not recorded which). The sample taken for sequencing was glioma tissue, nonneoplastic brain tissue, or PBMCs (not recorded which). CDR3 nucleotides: TGTGCCAGCGGTTTAACCACTAGCGGTACCACAGATACGCAGTATTTT. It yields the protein CASGLTTSGTTDTQYF.